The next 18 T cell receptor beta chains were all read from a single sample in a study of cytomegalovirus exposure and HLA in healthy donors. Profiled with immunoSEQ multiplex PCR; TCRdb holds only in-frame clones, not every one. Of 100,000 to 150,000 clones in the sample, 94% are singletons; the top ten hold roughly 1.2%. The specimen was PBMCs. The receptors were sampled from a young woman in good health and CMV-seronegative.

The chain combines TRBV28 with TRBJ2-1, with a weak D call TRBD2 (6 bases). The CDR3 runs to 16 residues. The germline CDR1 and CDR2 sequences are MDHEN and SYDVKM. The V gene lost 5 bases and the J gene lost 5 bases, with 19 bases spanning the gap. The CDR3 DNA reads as TGTGCCAGCAGTACACCCTCCGGGACTCCAAACAATGAGCAGTTCTTC. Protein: CASSTPSGTPNNEQFF.

The CDR3 DNA sequence: TGTGCCAGCAGCGTAGTGGAGGGATTGCTCCAAGAGACCCAGTACTTC. Protein sequence: CASSVVEGLLQETQYF. This chain connects TRBV9 to TRBJ2-5; weak D call: TRBD2 (6 bases). The CDR3 has 16 amino acids. Germline V gene sequence: CDR1 SGDLS, CDR2 YYNGEE. The V and J ends lost 0 bases and 1 base respectively, with 13 bases between them.

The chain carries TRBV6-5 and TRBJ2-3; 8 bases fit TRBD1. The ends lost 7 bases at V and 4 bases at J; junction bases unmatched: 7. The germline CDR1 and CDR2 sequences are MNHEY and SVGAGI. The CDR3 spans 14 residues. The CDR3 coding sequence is TGTGCCAGCAACGCGGGACAGGCGGCAGATACGCAGTATTTT. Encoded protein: CASNAGQAADTQYF.

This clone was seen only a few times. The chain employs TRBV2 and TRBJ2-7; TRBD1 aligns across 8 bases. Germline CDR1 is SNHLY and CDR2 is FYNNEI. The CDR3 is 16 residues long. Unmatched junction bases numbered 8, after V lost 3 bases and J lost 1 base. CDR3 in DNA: TGTGCCAGCAGTGACGTCCTTCGACAGGGGTCCTACGAGCAGTACTTC. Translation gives CASSDVLRQGSYEQYF.

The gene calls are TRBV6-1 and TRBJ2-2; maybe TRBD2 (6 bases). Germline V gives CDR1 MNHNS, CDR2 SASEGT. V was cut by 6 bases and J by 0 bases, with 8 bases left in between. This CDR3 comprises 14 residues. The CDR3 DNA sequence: TGTGCCAGCAGGGGGGGTGCGAACACCGGGGAGCTGTTTTTT. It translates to CASRGGANTGELFF.

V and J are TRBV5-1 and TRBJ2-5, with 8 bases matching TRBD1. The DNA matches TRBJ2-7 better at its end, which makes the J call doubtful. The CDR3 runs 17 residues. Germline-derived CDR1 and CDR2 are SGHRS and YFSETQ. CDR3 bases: TGCGCCAGCAGCTTTTCCCCTTTTATCAGGACAGGGAACGAGCAGTACTTC. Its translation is CASSFSPFIRTGNEQYF.

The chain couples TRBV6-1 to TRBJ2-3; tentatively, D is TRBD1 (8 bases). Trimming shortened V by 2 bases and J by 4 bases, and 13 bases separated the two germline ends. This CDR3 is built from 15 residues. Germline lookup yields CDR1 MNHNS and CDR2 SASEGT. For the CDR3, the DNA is TGTGCCAGCAGTGAATGGACAGGGAGGGCAGATACGCAGTATTTT. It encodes CASSEWTGRADTQYF.

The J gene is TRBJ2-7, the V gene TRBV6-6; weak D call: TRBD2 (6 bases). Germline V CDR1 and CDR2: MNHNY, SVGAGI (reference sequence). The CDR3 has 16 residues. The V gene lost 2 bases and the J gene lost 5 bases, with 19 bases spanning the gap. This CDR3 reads CASSYPFVGGNHEQYF. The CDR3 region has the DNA TGTGCCAGCAGTTACCCATTTGTGGGGGGAAACCACGAGCAGTACTTC.

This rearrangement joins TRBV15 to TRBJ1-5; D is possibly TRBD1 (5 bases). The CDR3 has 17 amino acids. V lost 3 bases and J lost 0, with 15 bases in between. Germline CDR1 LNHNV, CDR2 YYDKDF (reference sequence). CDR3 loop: CATSRETGEFSNQPQHF. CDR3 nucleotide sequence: TGTGCCACCAGCAGGGAAACAGGCGAATTTAGCAATCAGCCCCAGCATTTT.

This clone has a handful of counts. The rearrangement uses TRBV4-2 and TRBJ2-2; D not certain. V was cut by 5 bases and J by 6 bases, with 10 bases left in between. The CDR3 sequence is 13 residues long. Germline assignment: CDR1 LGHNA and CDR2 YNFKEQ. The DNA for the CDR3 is TGTGCCAGCAGCACCGTTCAGTCCGGGGAGCTGTTTTTT. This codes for CASSTVQSGELFF.

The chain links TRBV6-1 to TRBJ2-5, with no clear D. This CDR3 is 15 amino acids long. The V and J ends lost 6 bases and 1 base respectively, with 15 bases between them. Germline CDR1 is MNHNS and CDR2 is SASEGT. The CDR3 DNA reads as TGTGCCAGCAGCTACAGACAACCACCCCAAGAGACCCAGTACTTC. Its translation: CASSYRQPPQETQYF.

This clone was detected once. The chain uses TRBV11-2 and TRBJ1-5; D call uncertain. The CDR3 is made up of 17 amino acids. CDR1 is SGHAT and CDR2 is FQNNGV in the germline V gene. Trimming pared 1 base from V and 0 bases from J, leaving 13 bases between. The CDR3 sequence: CASSLGAGFYSNQPQHF. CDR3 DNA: TGTGCCAGCAGCTTAGGTGCAGGATTCTATAGCAATCAGCCCCAGCATTTT.

CDR3: CAGHRGNTEAFF. The CDR3 bases are TGTGCCGGGCACAGGGGTAACACTGAAGCTTTCTTT. The chain uses TRBV5-4 and TRBJ1-1, with TRBD1 identical over 7 bases. Trimming at V came to 10 bases and at J to 2 bases, leaving 5 bases not matched to a gene. Germline loops: CDR1 SGHNT, CDR2 YYREEE (reference sequence). This CDR3 has 12 residues.

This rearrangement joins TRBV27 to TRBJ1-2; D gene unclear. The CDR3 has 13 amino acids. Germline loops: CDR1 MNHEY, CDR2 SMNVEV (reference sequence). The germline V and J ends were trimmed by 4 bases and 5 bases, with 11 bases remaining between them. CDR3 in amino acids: CASSSLGFYGYTF. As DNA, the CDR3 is TGTGCCAGCAGTTCTCTCGGGTTTTATGGCTACACCTTC.

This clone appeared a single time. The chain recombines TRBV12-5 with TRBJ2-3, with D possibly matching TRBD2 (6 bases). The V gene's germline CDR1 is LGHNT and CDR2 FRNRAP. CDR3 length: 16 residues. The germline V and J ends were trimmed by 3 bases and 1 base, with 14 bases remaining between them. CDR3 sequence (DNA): TGTGCTAGTGGTTTTATCGCGGGACGTGGCACAGATACGCAGTATTTT. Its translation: CASGFIAGRGTDTQYF.

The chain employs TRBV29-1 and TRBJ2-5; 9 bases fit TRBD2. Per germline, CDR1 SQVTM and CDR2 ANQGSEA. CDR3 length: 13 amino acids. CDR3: CTSGGGGRGTQYF. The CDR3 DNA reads TGCACCTCCGGCGGGGGGGGAAGAGGGACCCAGTACTTC.

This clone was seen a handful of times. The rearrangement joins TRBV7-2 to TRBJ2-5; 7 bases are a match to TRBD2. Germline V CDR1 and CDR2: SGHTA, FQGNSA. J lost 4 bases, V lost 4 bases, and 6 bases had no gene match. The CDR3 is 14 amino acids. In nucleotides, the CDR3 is TGTGCCAGCAGCTCGACTAGCTTCGGAGAGACCCAGTACTTC. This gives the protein CASSSTSFGETQYF.

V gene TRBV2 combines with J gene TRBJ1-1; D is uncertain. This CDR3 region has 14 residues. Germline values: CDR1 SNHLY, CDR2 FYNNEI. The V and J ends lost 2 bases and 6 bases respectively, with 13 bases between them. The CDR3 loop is CASSESTVPAEAFF. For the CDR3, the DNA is TGTGCCAGCAGTGAAAGCACGGTTCCGGCTGAAGCTTTCTTT.